Given below is one TCR beta chain in context. Its cognate antigen has yet to be identified. No clone much larger than this one lies a single base away; base qualities are absent. The sample belongs to a study of blood T cell repertoires in COVID-19 (dated by TCRdb to about 2020). Some background on the complete study: Collaborator samples came from the United States, Italy and Spain and covered acute and convalescent phases of COVID-19. The repertoires were made available in a free public database intended to serve as a resource for research on the immune response to SARS-CoV-2. HLA class I and class II types, where available, came from metadata supplied by the sample provider rather than from assay-based typing. Samples were obtained from the ongoing ImmuneRACE study (first 160 participants) and from 1,254 subjects provided by 6 global collaborators. The prospective study material was composed of cDNA or gDNA derived from T cells, B-cell-depleted T cells, or PBMCs. Nearly every sample came with metadata listing a de-identified subject ID, COVID-19 status, age in years and sex. Subjects who had been exposed to COVID-19, were actively infected with it, or had recovered from it provided the deeply sampled blood TCRbeta repertoires that made up the dataset. Study-level results and caveats: How much clinical and demographic metadata was included differed by source and by participant, and the metadata was provided uncurated.

TCRbeta CDR3 regions were amplified from genomic DNA using the immunoSEQ Assay, a bias-controlled multiplex PCR. As for how the authors treated the data: The number of nucleated cells in each sample was estimated by amplification of reference gene primers within the assay. Sequence reads were collapsed and filtered to measure the absolute abundance of every unique TCRbeta CDR3 rearrangement. For each sample, productive Simpson clonality was calculated as the square root of Simpson's diversity index across productive rearrangements. This immuneACCESS table, as held by TCRdb, lists in-frame sequences with V and J called but not all clones. Of the missing ones, under half trace to an unresolved V gene in checked studies; the others have no known cause. V, J and clone size derive from that table, while D and trimming were established from the DNA sequence. The sample table holds under 100,000 clones, of which approximately 78% were seen once. More than 9% of the sample is in the top ten clones.

Via the germline V gene, CDR1 is SGHRS and CDR2 YFSETQ. The junction shows trimming of 2 bases on V and 6 bases on J, and the gene matches do not reach 0 bases of it. From its cysteine to its phenylalanine, the CDR3 spans 13 amino acids. Here the CDR3 DNA is all that survives: 39 bases in frame from base 1. Each collaborating institution followed its own protocols to collect whole blood in K2EDTA tubes. For TCRbeta analysis, collaborator samples were shipped as frozen whole blood, as isolated PBMCs, or as DNA extracted from either sample type. The sequence came from a man in his 60s with acute or convalescent COVID-19. The sequencing sample was made of peripheral blood. This chain joins TRBV5-1 to TRBJ2-1, and TRBD2 matches 9 of the central bases. The DNA sequence follows: TGCGCCAGCAGCTTAGCGGGGGGCAATGAGCAGTTCTTC. Its product reads: CASSLAGGNEQFF. The reference TRBV5-1 and TRBJ2-1 proteins fill in what lies around the CDR3, so the full variable domain reads KAGVTQTPRYLIKTRGQQVTLSCSPISGHRSVSWYQQTPGQGLQFLFEYFSETQRNKGNFPGRFSGRQFSNSRSEMNVSTLELGDSALYLCASSLAGGNEQFFGPGTRLTVL.